This T cell receptor (beta chain) was recovered during a study of cytomegalovirus exposure and HLA in healthy donors. Points from the study as a whole: Exclusion as indistinguishable affected some V segments, including TRBV6-2 and TRBV6-3. By a later analysis, the bulk of CMV-associated TCR beta chains appeared HLA-restricted.

These donors, healthy bone marrow donors, were studied. A multiplex PCR was run with 60 Vbeta primers and 13 Jbeta primers. Here immunoSEQ multiplex PCR was the method, and the copy in TCRdb shows in-frame clones only, minus some. The table shows some 150,000 clones, with approximately 79% occurring only once. Remarks on this clone: Its target is unknown.

CDR1 is GTSNPN and CDR2 is SVGIG in the germline V gene (reference sequence). With 3 bases removed from V and 4 bases from J, the gap between germline ends came to 10 bases. This CDR3 comprises 13 residues. The sequence derives from a woman younger than 45 in good health and CMV-seronegative. The rearrangement joins TRBV30 to TRBJ1-3, with a possible D match to TRBD1 (5 bases). Sequenced input: PBMCs. The CDR3 region has the DNA TGTGCCTGGAGCCCGGCAGGGGGAAACACCATATATTTT. This encodes CAWSPAGGNTIYF.